This T cell receptor beta chain emerged from a study of blood T cell repertoires in COVID-19. The germline V and J ends were trimmed by 0 bases and 5 bases, with 10 bases remaining between them. CDR1 is LGHDT and CDR2 is YNNKEL in the germline V gene (reference sequence). The CDR3 runs 14 residues. Only in-frame clones appear in the TCRdb table, and some are missing; sequencing was by immunoSEQ multiplex PCR. In the table there are fewer than 350,000 clones, more than 75% of which are singletons. The sequencing sample was made of peripheral blood. The clonotype originates from a woman aged 45-60 years who had recovered from COVID-19. The chain is built from TRBV3-1 (or the pseudogene TRBV3-2) and TRBJ1-1; D possibly corresponds to TRBD1 (6 bases). The CDR3 here is CASSQEGGLTEAFF. Written as DNA, the CDR3 is TGTGCCAGCAGCCAAGAGGGGGGGCTAACTGAAGCTTTCTTT.